This TCR beta chain appears in the sequencing data of a study of blood T cell repertoires in COVID-19. Turning to the study itself: Acute and convalescent COVID-19 specimens originated in the United States, Italy and Spain. The cDNA or gDNA used as material had been derived from T cells, B-cell-depleted T cells, or PBMCs.

CDR1 and CDR2 (germline): SEHNR, FQNEAQ (reference sequence). This CDR3 region has 17 residues. With 5 bases removed from V and 1 base from J, the gap between germline ends came to 17 bases. In the study's own analysis: Reference gene primers were amplified, and this amplification served to estimate nucleated cell counts. TCRdb's table, derived via immunoSEQ multiplex PCR, lists solely in-frame clones and lacks some. From that table come the V and J calls and clone size; the DNA was used to work out D and trimming. Here the sample spans 95,000 to 120,000 clones, approximately 81% being singletons. In this sample, this clone turned up once.

Sequencing was done on a sample of peripheral blood. The TCR sequence derives from a man aged 35-49 years with acute or convalescent COVID-19. This sequence joins TRBV7-9 and TRBJ2-2, with TRBD2 as a possible D gene (6 bases). CDR3 sequence: CASSDSAGPKNTGELFF. The CDR3 nucleotides are TGTGCCAGCAGCGATAGCGCGGGACCGAAGAACACCGGGGAGCTGTTTTTT. The full variable domain, completed using reference TRBV7-9 and TRBJ2-2, is DTGVSQNPRHKITKRGQNVTFRCDPISEHNRLYWYRQTLGQGPEFLTYFQNEAQLEKSRLLSDRFSAERPKGSFSTLEIQRTEQGDSAMYLCASSDSAGPKNTGELFFGEGSRLTVL.